This T cell receptor (beta chain) was obtained from a study of T-cell reconstitution after alpha-beta-depleted transplantation in children. The CDR3 sequence is 14 residues long. The germline V gene has CDR1 SEHNR and CDR2 FQNEAQ (reference sequence). With 4 bases removed from V and 10 bases from J, the gap between germline ends came to 17 bases. Unique molecular identifiers were built into the TCRbeta library. MiXCR, run by TCRdb on the PCR reads, gives a single entry per CDR3 protein. In the table there are about 210,000 distinct CDR3 sequences, about 15% of which are singletons. To note about this clonotype: Its antigen remains unknown.

Whole-study findings and limits: Several patients had high TCRbeta diversity at day 60; it came from surviving recipient T cells and thymic progenitors. Several hundred expanded graft clones reportedly were the source of alpha-beta T cells about two months after transplant. T cells produced anew were the main source of T-cell counts and diversity one year after transplant.

The rearrangement joins TRBV7-9 to TRBJ2-1; no definite D call. Sequencing used PBMCs, mostly from graft donor cells, obtained 360 days after TCRalphabeta/CD19-depleted stem cell transplant. This clonotype was obtained from a male patient between 2 and 15 years old who had a stem cell transplant for acute lymphoblastic leukemia, so the T cells may come from the graft donor. DNA of the CDR3: TGTGCCAGCAGCTCGCCGACGAAAACAATAGAGCAGTTCTTC. Translated, it gives CASSSPTKTIEQFF. The full variable domain, rest sourced from reference TRBV7-9 and TRBJ2-1, is DTGVSQNPRHKITKRGQNVTFRCDPISEHNRLYWYRQTLGQGPEFLTYFQNEAQLEKSRLLSDRFSAERPKGSFSTLEIQRTEQGDSAMYLCASSSPTKTIEQFFGPGTRLTVL.